A selection of T cell receptor beta chains follows, all from one sample in a study of blood T cell repertoires in COVID-19. Here immunoSEQ multiplex PCR was the method, and the copy in TCRdb shows in-frame clones only, minus some. This table has around 77,000 clones, roughly 85% appearing once. The sample was peripheral blood. All receptors come from a man at least 80 years old with acute or convalescent COVID-19. CDR3s include the opening cysteine and the closing phenylalanine or tryptophan. The D gene is left open where the match is weak. A row's size may be missing; if present it is once, few, many or a size class.

V gene,J gene,D gene,clone size,CDR3 protein,CDR3 DNA
TRBV11-3,TRBJ2-1,TRBD2,-,CASSLDITSGGHNEQFF,TGTGCCAGCAGCTTAGATATTACTAGCGGGGGACACAATGAGCAGTTCTTC
TRBV10-3,TRBJ1-1,TRBD1,-,CAITIRDSDTEAFF,TGTGCCATCACTATCCGGGACAGTGACACTGAAGCTTTCTTT
TRBV5-1,TRBJ1-2,-,-,CASSPDIGRGNYGYTF,TGCGCCAGCAGCCCCGACATCGGTCGGGGAAACTATGGCTACACCTTC
TRBV4-3,TRBJ2-3,TRBD2,-,CASSQGAGGGDTQYF,TGCGCCAGCAGCCAAGGGGCGGGAGGAGGAGATACGCAGTATTTT
TRBV4-3,TRBJ2-2,TRBD2,-,CASSQEGPTSGRYTGELFF,TGCGCCAGCAGCCAAGAAGGGCCCACTAGCGGGAGGTACACCGGGGAGCTGTTTTTT
TRBV5-5,TRBJ2-1,TRBD2,-,CASSLGSGSYNEQFF,TGTGCCAGCAGCTTGGGAAGCGGGAGTTACAATGAGCAGTTCTTC
TRBV27,TRBJ2-6,-,-,CASSLSPGAGANVLTF,TGTGCCAGCAGTTTATCCCCAGGGGCTGGGGCCAACGTCCTGACTTTC
TRBV6-5,TRBJ1-2,-,-,CASSYSTGGDGYTF,TGTGCCAGCAGTTACTCGACGGGAGGGGATGGCTACACCTTC
TRBV6-5,TRBJ1-1,-,-,CASSYGLGENTEAFF,TGTGCCAGCAGTTACGGGTTAGGGGAGAACACTGAAGCTTTCTTT
TRBV2,TRBJ2-5,-,-,CASRTDNQETQYF,TGTGCCAGCAGGACCGACAACCAAGAGACCCAGTACTTC
TRBV7-9,TRBJ1-6,-,once,CASSPGNSPLHF,TGTGCCAGCAGCCCAGGGAATTCACCCCTCCACTTT
TRBV4-1,TRBJ2-1,TRBD2,-,CASSQVGLAGAQSSYNEQFF,TGCGCCAGCAGCCAAGTCGGACTAGCGGGAGCCCAAAGCTCCTACAATGAGCAGTTCTTC
TRBV27,TRBJ2-5,TRBD1,few,CASSRTGHVGETQYF,TGTGCCAGCAGCCGGACAGGGCATGTGGGGGAGACCCAGTACTTC
TRBV9,TRBJ2-1,-,-,CASSVESLVRGNHEQFF,TGTGCCAGCAGCGTAGAGTCGCTTGTTAGGGGAAACCATGAGCAGTTCTTC
TRBV11-2,TRBJ1-2,-,-,CASSVNSGWAYGYTF,TGTGCCAGCAGCGTAAATTCGGGGTGGGCGTATGGCTACACCTTC
TRBV7-3,TRBJ2-2,-,-,CASSEGAGLEGELFF,TGTGCCAGCAGCGAAGGGGCAGGTCTTGAAGGGGAGCTGTTTTTT
TRBV2,TRBJ2-1,TRBD1,-,CASSPDRTGLNEQFF,TGTGCCAGCAGTCCGGACAGGACGGGGTTGAATGAGCAGTTCTTC
TRBV5-4,TRBJ2-3,-,-,CASSLARGRGDTQYF,TGTGCCAGCAGCTTGGCGAGGGGGAGAGGAGATACGCAGTATTTT
TRBV5-6,TRBJ2-7,TRBD1,-,CASSLMGQEYEQYF,TGTGCCAGCAGCTTAATGGGACAGGAATACGAGCAGTACTTC
TRBV5-1,TRBJ2-3,TRBD2,-,CASSLASGSRDTQYF,TGCGCCAGCAGCTTGGCTAGCGGGAGTCGAGATACGCAGTATTTT
TRBV7-9,TRBJ1-6,-,-,CASSTYALNSPLHF,TGTGCCAGCAGCACTTATGCCCTAAATTCACCCCTCCACTTT
TRBV7-9,TRBJ2-1,TRBD2,-,CASSFSGLVAYNEQFF,TGTGCCAGCAGCTTTAGCGGACTAGTTGCCTACAATGAGCAGTTCTTC
TRBV3-1/TRBV3-2,TRBJ2-5,-,-,CASGDEVQYF,TGTGCCAGCGGAGACGAGGTCCAGTACTTC
TRBV7-9,TRBJ2-1,TRBD2,-,CASSLYPSAGVREQFF,TGTGCCAGCAGCTTATATCCATCGGCGGGAGTACGCGAGCAGTTCTTC
TRBV27,TRBJ1-1,-,-,CASSLGRNTEAFF,TGTGCCAGCAGTTTAGGCAGGAACACTGAAGCTTTCTTT
TRBV5-1,TRBJ2-7,TRBD1,-,CASSPGQGANYEQYF,TGCGCCAGCAGCCCGGGACAGGGGGCCAACTACGAGCAGTACTTC
TRBV14,TRBJ2-5,-,-,CASSQPRGGMYQETQYF,TGTGCCAGCAGCCAACCCCGTGGCGGGATGTACCAAGAGACCCAGTACTTC
TRBV29-1,TRBJ1-3,-,-,CSAYKGSGNTIYF,TGCAGCGCTTATAAGGGGTCTGGAAACACCATATATTTT
TRBV6-2/TRBV6-3,TRBJ1-2,-,-,CASSRKDYGGYGYTF,TGTGCCAGCAGTAGAAAGGATTATGGAGGGTATGGCTACACCTTC
TRBV10-3,TRBJ1-6,TRBD1,-,CAISLDRDNSPLHF,TGTGCCATCAGCCTGGACAGGGATAATTCACCCCTCCACTTT
TRBV6-1,TRBJ1-2,-,-,CASSDAGIGYGYTF,TGTGCCAGCAGTGACGCAGGGATAGGGTATGGCTACACCTTC
TRBV7-8,TRBJ1-3,-,few,CASSFSRFGGSGNTIYF,TGTGCCAGCAGCTTCTCTCGTTTCGGGGGCTCTGGAAACACCATATATTTT
TRBV9,TRBJ1-1,-,-,CASSVMGGTEAFF,TGTGCCAGCAGCGTAATGGGGGGTACTGAAGCTTTCTTT
TRBV29-1,TRBJ2-3,TRBD1,-,CSVVGQATDTQYF,TGCAGCGTTGTGGGACAGGCCACAGATACGCAGTATTTT
TRBV2,TRBJ2-1,TRBD2,-,CASSGLAGSYNEQFF,TGTGCCAGCAGTGGGTTAGCGGGGTCCTACAATGAGCAGTTCTTC
TRBV9,TRBJ1-4,TRBD1,-,CASSGTTGGSEKLFF,TGTGCCAGCAGCGGTACGACAGGGGGCTCTGAAAAACTGTTTTTT
TRBV28,TRBJ2-2,TRBD1,-,CASRTYRDRNTGELFF,TGTGCCAGCAGGACCTACCGGGACAGGAACACCGGGGAGCTGTTTTTT
TRBV29-1,TRBJ2-5,-,-,CSVERSQETQYF,TGCAGCGTTGAGAGGAGCCAAGAGACCCAGTACTTC
TRBV25-1,TRBJ2-3,TRBD2,-,CASSVAGGAMDTQYF,TGTGCCAGCAGTGTCGCGGGGGGGGCAATGGATACGCAGTATTTT
TRBV27,TRBJ2-3,-,-,CASSPLISGPTDTQYF,TGTGCCAGCAGTCCCTTAATATCTGGCCCCACAGATACGCAGTATTTT
TRBV5-1,TRBJ1-2,-,-,CASSLEQGMFTF,TGCGCCAGCAGCTTGGAGCAGGGGATGTTCACCTTC
TRBV12-3/TRBV12-4,TRBJ1-1,-,once,CASSFRVNTEAFF,TGTGCCAGCAGTTTCCGGGTGAACACTGAAGCTTTCTTT
TRBV11-3,TRBJ2-7,-,-,CASSSQPGESEQYF,TGTGCCAGCAGCTCACAGCCGGGGGAAAGCGAGCAGTACTTC
TRBV5-8,TRBJ1-5,TRBD1,-,CASSSGQGSTGNQPQHF,TGTGCCAGCAGTTCGGGACAGGGGAGTACAGGCAATCAGCCCCAGCATTTT
TRBV25-1,TRBJ1-6,-,few,CASRDTGNNSPLHF,TGTGCCAGCAGAGACACAGGGAATAATTCACCCCTCCACTTT
TRBV28,TRBJ2-5,TRBD2,-,CASRTGLAGSQETQYF,TGTGCCAGCAGAACTGGACTAGCGGGGAGCCAAGAGACCCAGTACTTC
TRBV3-1/TRBV3-2,TRBJ2-3,TRBD1,-,CASATGVILTDTQYF,TGTGCCAGCGCGACAGGGGTGATTCTTACAGATACGCAGTATTTT
TRBV7-9,TRBJ2-7,TRBD1,-,CASSTDRGRQYF,TGTGCCAGCAGCACCGACAGGGGGAGGCAGTACTTC
TRBV4-1,TRBJ1-5,-,-,CASSRTDNQPQHF,TGCGCCAGCAGCCGTACAGATAATCAGCCCCAGCATTTT
TRBV6-5,TRBJ2-7,TRBD1,-,CASREPGQGSHEQYF,TGTGCCAGCAGGGAGCCGGGACAGGGGTCCCACGAGCAGTACTTC
TRBV18,TRBJ1-2,TRBD1,-,CASSLRDSNYGYTF,TGTGCCAGCTCACTAAGGGACAGCAACTATGGCTACACCTTC
TRBV10-3,TRBJ2-7,-,-,CANQQGILTEQYF,TGTGCCAACCAACAGGGTATACTTACCGAGCAGTACTTC
TRBV4-2,TRBJ2-5,TRBD1,-,CASSQATGGRLQETQYF,TGTGCCAGCAGCCAAGCAACAGGGGGGAGACTTCAAGAGACCCAGTACTTC
TRBV3-1/TRBV3-2,TRBJ1-4,-,once,CASSRQGEKLFF,TGTGCCAGCAGTCGACAAGGAGAAAAACTGTTTTTT
TRBV5-6,TRBJ2-2,-,-,CASSFRGLNTGELFF,TGTGCCAGCAGCTTCAGGGGCCTCAACACCGGGGAGCTGTTTTTT
TRBV25-1,TRBJ2-7,-,once,CASSDHATAYEQYF,TGTGCCAGCAGTGATCATGCGACTGCCTACGAGCAGTACTTC
TRBV2,TRBJ1-6,-,-,CASSERWGDSPLHF,TGTGCCAGCAGTGAGCGGTGGGGGGATTCACCCCTCCACTTT
TRBV29-1,TRBJ2-7,TRBD1,-,CSVAPLGQAYEQYF,TGCAGCGTTGCGCCATTGGGACAGGCCTACGAGCAGTACTTC
TRBV28,TRBJ1-1,TRBD1,-,CASSSSTGLAFF,TGTGCCAGCAGTAGTTCGACAGGGTTAGCTTTCTTT